This TCR beta chain was identified during a study of lymphopenia after photon versus proton radiotherapy. Notes on the study in general: Better survival with proton therapy was suggested as possible, not demonstrated.

Profiled with immunoSEQ multiplex PCR; TCRdb holds only in-frame clones, not every one. Among roughly 150,000 clones listed, approximately 90% were seen once. The CDR3 extends over 15 amino acids. Trimming took off 4 bases at V and 0 bases at J, with 12 bases between the two ends. The germline V gene has CDR1 MDHEN and CDR2 SYDVKM. This clone appeared once. Its antigen is undetermined. The receptor's source is a man between 45 and 60 years old with gastric cancer. The chain carries TRBV28 and TRBJ1-2; D is undetermined. The source material was peripheral blood, sampled from a patient treated with photon-based radiotherapy. CDR3 nucleotides: TGTGCCAGCAGTTCCCTAGGGCAAACTAACTATGGCTACACCTTC. It is translated as CASSSLGQTNYGYTF.